This is a list of T cell receptor beta chains from one sample in a study of shared clonotypes between healthy human individuals. Here immunoSEQ multiplex PCR was the method, and the copy in TCRdb shows in-frame clones only, minus some. The table lists hundreds of thousands of clones, about 90% of them singletons. Sequencing was performed on naive CD8+ T cells sorted from blood. The receptors were gathered from a man in his thirties or forties in good health. The CDR3 runs from the conserved cysteine through the conserved F or W. The D gene is left open where the match is weak. Expanded clones get a size class; other rows say once, few or many, or leave the size out.

>-|TRBV5-6|TRBJ2-1|-
CASSLSHNEQFF
TGTGCCAGCAGCTTGTCTCACAATGAGCAGTTCTTC
>-|TRBV28|TRBJ2-3|-
CASSILAPDTDTQYF
TGTGCCAGCAGTATCCTAGCTCCAGACACAGATACGCAGTATTTT
>-|TRBV28|TRBJ1-3|-
CASSSSRASSGNTIYF
TGTGCCAGCAGTTCCTCCAGGGCATCGTCAGGAAACACCATATATTTT
>-|TRBV10-1|TRBJ2-1|few
CASSSRASYNEQFF
TGCGCCAGCAGTTCGAGAGCCTCCTACAATGAGCAGTTCTTC
>-|TRBV7-9|TRBJ1-4|-
CASSPRQGTGEKLFF
TGTGCCAGCAGCCCCCGGCAGGGAACAGGCGAAAAACTGTTTTTT
>-|TRBV9|TRBJ2-1|-
CASSVAGGYEQFF
TGTGCCAGCAGCGTAGCTGGGGGTTATGAGCAGTTCTTC
>TRBD1|TRBV7-9|TRBJ2-2|-
CASSLMIGGSGELFF
TGTGCCAGCAGCTTAATGATAGGGGGCTCCGGGGAGCTGTTTTTT
>-|TRBV28|TRBJ2-7|few
CASSRGQIAYEQYF
TGTGCCAGCAGTCGAGGACAGATTGCCTACGAGCAGTACTTC
>TRBD2|TRBV27|TRBJ2-1|-
CASSLSVLSSGWDYNEQFF
TGTGCCAGCAGTTTATCGGTTTTGTCTAGCGGGTGGGATTACAATGAGCAGTTCTTC
>-|TRBV7-9|TRBJ2-7|-
CASSLQSYEQYF
TGTGCCAGCAGCCTCCAGAGTTACGAGCAGTACTTC
>TRBD2|TRBV11-3|TRBJ2-7|-
CASIAGLPHEQYF
TGTGCCAGCATAGCGGGACTCCCCCACGAGCAGTACTTC
>TRBD1|TRBV7-9|TRBJ1-4|-
CASSPTGGRNEKLFF
TGTGCCAGCAGCCCGACAGGGGGAAGAAATGAAAAACTGTTTTTT
>TRBD1|TRBV19|TRBJ2-7|-
CASSSGQGAYEQYF
TGTGCCAGTAGTTCGGGGCAGGGGGCGTACGAGCAGTACTTC
>TRBD2|TRBV25-1|TRBJ2-5|-
CASSVASGSVETQYF
TGTGCCAGCAGTGTAGCTAGCGGGAGCGTGGAGACCCAGTACTTC
>TRBD2|TRBV29-1|TRBJ2-5|-
CSVDLPTSGIRETQYF
TGCAGCGTAGATCTTCCGACTAGCGGGATTAGAGAGACCCAGTACTTC
>TRBD2|TRBV5-5|TRBJ2-3|once
CASSWGTSATDTQYF
TGTGCCAGCAGCTGGGGGACTAGTGCTACAGATACGCAGTATTTT
>TRBD2|TRBV10-2|TRBJ2-5|-
CASSESFGGRLLRETQYF
TGCGCCAGCAGTGAGTCGTTCGGCGGGAGATTATTGAGAGAGACCCAGTACTTC
>-|TRBV28|TRBJ1-2|-
CASSFPSYGYTF
TGTGCCAGCAGTTTCCCCAGCTATGGCTACACCTTC
>-|TRBV7-9|TRBJ2-6|-
CASSPKPSVSSGANVLTF
TGTGCCAGCAGCCCTAAACCTAGTGTTTCCTCTGGGGCCAACGTCCTGACTTTC
>TRBD2|TRBV9|TRBJ2-1|-
CASSGLAGGPLEQFF
TGTGCCAGCAGCGGACTAGCGGGAGGGCCTCTTGAGCAGTTCTTC
>TRBD2|TRBV7-2|TRBJ2-2|-
CASKASGRTGELFF
TGTGCCAGCAAGGCTAGCGGGAGGACCGGGGAGCTGTTTTTT
>-|TRBV19|TRBJ2-1|-
CASSIVPLAEQFF
TGTGCCAGTAGTATTGTCCCGTTAGCGGAGCAGTTCTTC
>TRBD1|TRBV5-8|TRBJ1-1|-
CASSFLDRGNTEAFF
TGTGCCAGCAGCTTTCTTGACAGGGGAAACACTGAAGCTTTCTTT
>-|TRBV7-9|TRBJ2-1|-
CASSVPGGPYNEQFF
TGTGCCAGCAGCGTTCCGGGGGGCCCATACAATGAGCAGTTCTTC
>TRBD2|TRBV15|TRBJ2-5|-
CATSRRLARPETQYF
TGTGCCACCAGCAGACGACTAGCGAGGCCGGAGACCCAGTACTTC
>-|TRBV28|TRBJ2-6|-
CASSTLSGANVLTF
TGTGCCAGCAGCACTCTTTCTGGGGCCAACGTCCTGACTTTC
>-|TRBV19|TRBJ1-5|-
CASSINEGPNQPQHF
TGTGCCAGTAGTATTAACGAGGGTCCGAATCAGCCCCAGCATTTT
>-|TRBV27|TRBJ2-7|once
CASSLLGDEQYF
TGTGCCAGCAGCCTCTTAGGCGACGAGCAGTACTTC
>TRBD1|TRBV5-1|TRBJ2-7|-
CASSLGTGGYEQYF
TGCGCCAGCAGCTTGGGAACAGGGGGCTACGAGCAGTACTTC
>-|TRBV7-9|TRBJ2-7|-
CASSYSGGEQYF
TGTGCCAGCAGCTATAGTGGCGGAGAGCAGTACTTC
>-|TRBV18|TRBJ1-3|-
CASSEPPRNTIYF
TGTGCCAGCTCAGAACCCCCTCGAAACACCATATATTTT
>-|TRBV28|TRBJ1-3|-
CASSFQQGRGNTIYF
TGTGCCAGCAGTTTCCAACAGGGTAGGGGAAACACCATATATTTT
>-|TRBV11-2|TRBJ2-7|-
CASSSGPLYEQYF
TGTGCCAGCAGCTCCGGGCCACTCTACGAGCAGTACTTC
>-|TRBV6-6|TRBJ2-7|-
CASSSPTPDSEQYF
TGTGCCAGCAGTTCCCCAACACCCGACTCGGAGCAGTACTTC
>TRBD1|TRBV30|TRBJ1-1|once
CAWRRDSLNTEAFF
TGTGCCTGGAGGCGGGACAGCCTGAACACTGAAGCTTTCTTT
>TRBD2|TRBV27|TRBJ2-1|-
CASKEQVAGGPYEQFF
TGTGCCAGCAAGGAACAAGTGGCGGGAGGGCCCTATGAGCAGTTCTTC
>TRBD1|TRBV27|TRBJ2-7|once
CASSSLDRDDEQYF
TGTGCCAGCAGTTCCTTGGACAGGGATGACGAGCAGTACTTC